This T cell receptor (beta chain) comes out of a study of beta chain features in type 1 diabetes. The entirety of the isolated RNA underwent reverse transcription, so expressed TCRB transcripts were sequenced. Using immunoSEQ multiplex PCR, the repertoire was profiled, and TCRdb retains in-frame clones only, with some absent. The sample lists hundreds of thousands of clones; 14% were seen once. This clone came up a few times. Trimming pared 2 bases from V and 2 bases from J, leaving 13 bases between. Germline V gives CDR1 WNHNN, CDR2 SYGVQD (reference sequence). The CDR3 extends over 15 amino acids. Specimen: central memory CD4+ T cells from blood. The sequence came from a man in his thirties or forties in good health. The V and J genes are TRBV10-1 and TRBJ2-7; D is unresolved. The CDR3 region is CASSEISALPYEQYV. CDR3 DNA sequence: TGCGCCAGCAGTGAGATATCAGCGTTACCCTACGAGCAGTACGTC.